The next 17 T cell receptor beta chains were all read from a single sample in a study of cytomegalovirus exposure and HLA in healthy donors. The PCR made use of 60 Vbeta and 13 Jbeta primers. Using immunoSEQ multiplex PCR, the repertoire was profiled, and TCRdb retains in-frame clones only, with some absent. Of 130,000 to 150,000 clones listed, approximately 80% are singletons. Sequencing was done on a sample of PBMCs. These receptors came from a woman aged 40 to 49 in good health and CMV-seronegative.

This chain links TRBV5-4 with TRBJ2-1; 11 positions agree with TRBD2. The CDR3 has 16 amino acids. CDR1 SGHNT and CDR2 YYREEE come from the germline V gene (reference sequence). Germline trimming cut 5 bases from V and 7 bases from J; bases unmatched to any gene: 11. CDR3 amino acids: CASSPRLAGFLNEQFF. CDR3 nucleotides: TGTGCCAGCAGTCCCCGACTAGCGGGATTTCTGAATGAGCAGTTCTTC.

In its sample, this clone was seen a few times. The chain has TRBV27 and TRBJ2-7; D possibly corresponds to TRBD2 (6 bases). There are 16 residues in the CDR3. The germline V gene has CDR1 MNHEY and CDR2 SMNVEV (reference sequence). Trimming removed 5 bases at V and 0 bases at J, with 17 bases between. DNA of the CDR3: TGTGCCAGCAGTCCAGGAGCGGGCGACTACTCCTACGAGCAGTACTTC. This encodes CASSPGAGDYSYEQYF.

CDR3 loop: CASSYSETPTRETQYF. The CDR3 DNA reads as TGTGCCAGCAGTTACTCCGAGACTCCCACCCGGGAGACCCAGTACTTC. V and J are TRBV6-5 and TRBJ2-5; no firm D call. Looked up from germline, CDR1 is MNHEY and CDR2 is SVGAGI. This CDR3 has 16 residues. The V gene lost 0 bases and the J gene lost 5 bases, with 16 bases spanning the gap.

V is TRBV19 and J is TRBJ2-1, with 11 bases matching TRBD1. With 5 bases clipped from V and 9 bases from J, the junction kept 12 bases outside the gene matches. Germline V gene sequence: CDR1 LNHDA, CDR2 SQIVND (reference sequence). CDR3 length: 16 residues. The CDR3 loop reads CASSPGRTGGYSEQFF. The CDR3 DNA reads TGTGCCAGTAGTCCGGGGCGGACAGGGGGCTATAGTGAGCAGTTCTTC.

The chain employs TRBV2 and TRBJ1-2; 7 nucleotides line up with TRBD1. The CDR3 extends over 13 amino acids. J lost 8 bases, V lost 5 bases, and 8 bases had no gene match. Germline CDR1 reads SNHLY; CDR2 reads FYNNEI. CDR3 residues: CASSLRQGGGYTF. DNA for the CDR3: TGTGCCAGCAGTTTAAGACAGGGTGGCGGCTACACCTTC.

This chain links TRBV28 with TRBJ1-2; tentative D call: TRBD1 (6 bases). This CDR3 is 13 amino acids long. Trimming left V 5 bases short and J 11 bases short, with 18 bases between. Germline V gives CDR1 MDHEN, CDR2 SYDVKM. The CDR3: CASSLVDSPRYTF. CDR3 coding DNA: TGTGCCAGCAGTCTTGTGGACAGTCCCCGGTACACCTTC.

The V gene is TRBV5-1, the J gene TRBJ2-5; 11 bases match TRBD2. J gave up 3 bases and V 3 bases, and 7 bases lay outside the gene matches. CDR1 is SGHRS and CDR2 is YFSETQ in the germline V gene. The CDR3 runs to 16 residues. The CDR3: CASSYTSGGPKETQYF. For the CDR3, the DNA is TGCGCCAGCAGCTATACTAGCGGGGGACCAAAAGAGACCCAGTACTTC.

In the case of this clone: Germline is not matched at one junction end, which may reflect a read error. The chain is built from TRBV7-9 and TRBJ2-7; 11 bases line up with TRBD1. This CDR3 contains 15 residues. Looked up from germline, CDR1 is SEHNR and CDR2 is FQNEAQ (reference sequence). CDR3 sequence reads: CSSSGGQGAFYEQYF. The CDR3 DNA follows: TGTTCCAGCAGCGGTGGACAGGGGGCGTTCTACGAGCAGTACTTC.

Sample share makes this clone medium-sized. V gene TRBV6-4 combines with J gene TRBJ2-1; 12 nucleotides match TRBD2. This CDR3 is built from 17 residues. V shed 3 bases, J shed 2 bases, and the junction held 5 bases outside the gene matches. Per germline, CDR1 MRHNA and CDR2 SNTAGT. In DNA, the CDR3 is TGTGCCAGCAGTGAACAACCTAGCGGGGGGGCCTACAATGAGCAGTTCTTC. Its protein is CASSEQPSGGAYNEQFF.

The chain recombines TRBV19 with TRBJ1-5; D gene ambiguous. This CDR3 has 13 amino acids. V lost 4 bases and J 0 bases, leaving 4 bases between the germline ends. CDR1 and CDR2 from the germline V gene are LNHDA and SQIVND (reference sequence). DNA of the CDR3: TGTGCCAGTAGTACCCATAGCAATCAGCCCCAGCATTTT. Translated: CASSTHSNQPQHF.

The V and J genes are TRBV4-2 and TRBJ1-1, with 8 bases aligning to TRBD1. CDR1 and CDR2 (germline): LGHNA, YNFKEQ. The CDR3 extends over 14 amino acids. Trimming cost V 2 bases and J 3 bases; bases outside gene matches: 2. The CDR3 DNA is TGTGCCAGCAGCCAACTACAGGGGGACACTGAAGCTTTCTTT. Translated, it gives CASSQLQGDTEAFF.

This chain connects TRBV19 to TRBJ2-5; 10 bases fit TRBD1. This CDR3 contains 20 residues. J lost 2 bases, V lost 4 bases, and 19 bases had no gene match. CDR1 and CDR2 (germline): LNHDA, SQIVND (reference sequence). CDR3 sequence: CASSRSIWDRGFHAQETQYF. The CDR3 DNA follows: TGTGCCAGTAGTAGGTCGATTTGGGACAGGGGTTTTCATGCGCAAGAGACCCAGTACTTC.

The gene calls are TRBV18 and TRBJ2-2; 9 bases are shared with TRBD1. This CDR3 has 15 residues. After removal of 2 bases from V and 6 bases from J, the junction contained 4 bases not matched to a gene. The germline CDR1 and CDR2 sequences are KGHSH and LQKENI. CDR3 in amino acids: CASSPYTGGSGELFF. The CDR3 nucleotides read TGTGCCAGCTCACCATATACAGGGGGCTCCGGGGAGCTGTTTTTT.

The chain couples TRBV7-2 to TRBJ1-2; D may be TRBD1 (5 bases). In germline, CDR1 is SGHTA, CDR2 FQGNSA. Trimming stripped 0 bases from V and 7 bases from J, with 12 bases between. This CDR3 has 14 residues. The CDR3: CASSLAQGVRGYTF. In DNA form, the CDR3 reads TGTGCCAGCAGCTTAGCGCAAGGGGTTCGTGGCTACACCTTC. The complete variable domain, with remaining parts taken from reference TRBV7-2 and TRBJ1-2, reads GAGVSQSPSNKVTEKGKDVELRCDPISGHTALYWYRQSLGQGLEFLIYFQGNSAPDKSGLPSDRFSAERTGGSVSTLTIQRTQQEDSAVYLCASSLAQGVRGYTFGSGTRLTVV.

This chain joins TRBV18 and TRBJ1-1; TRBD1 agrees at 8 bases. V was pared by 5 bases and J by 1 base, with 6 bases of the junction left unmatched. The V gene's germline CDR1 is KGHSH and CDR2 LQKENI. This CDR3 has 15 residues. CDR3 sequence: CASSSWTGSNTEAFF. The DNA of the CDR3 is TGTGCCAGCTCATCTTGGACAGGGTCGAACACTGAAGCTTTCTTT.

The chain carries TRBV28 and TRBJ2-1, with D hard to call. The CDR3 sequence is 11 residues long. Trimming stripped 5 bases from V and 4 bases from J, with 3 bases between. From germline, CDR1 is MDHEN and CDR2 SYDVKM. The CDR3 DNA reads TGTGCCAGCAGTCCATACAATGAGCAGTTCTTC. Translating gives CASSPYNEQFF.

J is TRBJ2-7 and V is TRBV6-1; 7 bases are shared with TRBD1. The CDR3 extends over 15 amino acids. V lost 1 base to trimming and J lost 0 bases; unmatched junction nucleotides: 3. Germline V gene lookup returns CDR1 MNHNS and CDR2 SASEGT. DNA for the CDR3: TGTGCCAGCAGTGAAGGGACAGGTAGCTCCTACGAGCAGTACTTC. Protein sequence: CASSEGTGSSYEQYF.